One and the same sample provided the 9 T cell receptor beta chains below, sequenced in a study of blood T cell repertoires in COVID-19. Produced via immunoSEQ multiplex PCR; TCRdb's table is partial and in-frame only. Of approximately 150,000 clones in the sample, roughly 80% were seen once. Sequenced input: peripheral blood. All receptors derive from a man aged 50 or older with acute or convalescent COVID-19.

V and J are TRBV20-1 and TRBJ2-7; TRBD2 matches at 9 bases. With 3 bases clipped from V and 1 base from J, the junction kept 4 bases outside the gene matches. The CDR3 is made up of 14 amino acids. From germline, CDR1 is DFQATT and CDR2 SNEGSKA (reference sequence). Written as DNA, the CDR3 is TGCAGTGCTAGTGCGGGGGGGTTGTCCTACGAGCAGTACGTC. This sequence encodes CSASAGGLSYEQYV.

This clone was seen a handful of times. The J gene is TRBJ1-1, the V gene TRBV18; D may be TRBD1 (6 bases). Germline V CDR1 and CDR2: KGHSH, LQKENI. The CDR3 runs to 20 residues. Trimming shortened V by 2 bases and J by 0 bases, and 25 bases separated the two germline ends. The CDR3 coding sequence is TGTGCCAGCTCACCATCGTTTGGGCGGGGGGCGCCGGGGATGAACACTGAAGCTTTCTTT. Its translation is CASSPSFGRGAPGMNTEAFF.

The chain carries TRBV7-8 and TRBJ1-1, with no clear D. V gave up 2 bases and J gave up 0 bases, with 7 bases separating them. Germline CDR1 is SGHVS and CDR2 is FQNEAQ. This CDR3 has 14 residues. CDR3 amino acids: CASSLRELNTEAFF. The DNA for the CDR3 is TGTGCCAGCAGCTTAAGAGAACTGAACACTGAAGCTTTCTTT.

V usage is TRBV5-6 and J usage is TRBJ1-2; unclear D gene. Trimming shortened V by 4 bases and J by 3 bases, and 13 bases separated the two germline ends. The length of the CDR3 is 14 residues. The V gene's germline CDR1 is SGHDT and CDR2 YYEEEE. The CDR3 DNA reads as TGTGCCAGCAGCCTGGGGAGGGCGGACTATGGCTACACCTTC. Protein: CASSLGRADYGYTF.

V gene TRBV18 combines with J gene TRBJ1-2; TRBD1 aligns across 11 bases. This CDR3 has 14 amino acids. V shed 3 bases, J shed 5 bases, and the junction held 2 bases outside the gene matches. The germline V gene encodes CDR1 KGHSH and CDR2 LQKENI. In DNA form, the CDR3 reads TGTGCCAGCTCACCCGGACAGGGGGCGTATGGCTACACCTTC. Its translation is CASSPGQGAYGYTF. Full variable domain (missing parts from reference TRBV18 and TRBJ1-2): NAGVMQNPRHLVRRRGQEARLRCSPMKGHSHVYWYRQLPEEGLKFMVYLQKENIIDESGMPKERFSAEFPKEGPSILRIQQVVRGDSAAYFCASSPGQGAYGYTFGSGTRLTVV.

The CDR3 spells CAWNKRGAPDTQYF. For the CDR3, the DNA is TGTGCCTGGAATAAGCGGGGGGCCCCAGATACGCAGTATTTT. The chain couples TRBV30 to TRBJ2-3, with TRBD2 identical over 9 bases. Trimming took 4 bases from V and 4 from J; bases not matched to a gene: 6. The CDR3 is 14 amino acids. Germline CDR1 GTSNPN, CDR2 SVGIG (reference sequence).

This chain connects TRBV29-1 to TRBJ1-3; D is perhaps TRBD1 (5 bases). Trimming stripped 4 bases from V and 0 bases from J, with 7 bases between. CDR1 is SQVTM, CDR2 ANQGSEA, per germline. CDR3 length: 13 residues. DNA for the CDR3: TGCAGCGTTGCAGGGCGCTCTGGAAACACCATATATTTT. It specifies CSVAGRSGNTIYF. Combining the CDR3 with reference TRBV29-1 and TRBJ1-3 gives the whole variable domain SAVISQKPSRDICQRGTSLTIQCQVDSQVTMMFWYRQQPGQSLTLIATANQGSEATYESGFVIDKFPISRPNLTFSTLTVSNMSPEDSSIYLCSVAGRSGNTIYFGEGSWLTVV.

This clone was observed a handful of times. The chain combines TRBV7-3 with TRBJ1-1; TRBD1 matches at 8 bases. Germline CDR1 reads SGHTA; CDR2 reads FQGTGA. The CDR3 is 13 amino acids. With V trimmed by 8 bases and J by 4 bases, 6 bases remained unmatched. Here the CDR3 reads CASGTTGGTEAFF. The CDR3 DNA sequence: TGTGCCAGCGGGACCACAGGGGGCACTGAAGCTTTCTTT.

This clone has only a few counts. The chain has TRBV10-2 and TRBJ2-7, with 7 bases lining up with TRBD1. V gave up 0 bases and J gave up 4 bases; unmatched junction bases: 0. CDR3 size: 13 residues. Germline values: CDR1 WSHSY, CDR2 SAAADI. This CDR3 is CASSESTGYEQYF. The DNA for the CDR3 is TGCGCCAGCAGTGAGTCGACAGGGTACGAGCAGTACTTC.